This entry is about one T cell receptor (beta chain). This entry comes from a study of control samples from healthy donors and cancer patients. This CDR3 has 15 residues. V lost 5 bases to trimming and J lost 3 bases; unmatched junction nucleotides: 9. The V gene's germline CDR1 is ENHRY and CDR2 SYGVKD. TCRdb keeps only in-frame clones here, not all; method: immunoSEQ multiplex PCR. The sample contains roughly 170,000 clones, just under 95% of which appear only once. Sequencing was performed on blood. The sequence was collected from a woman aged 55-70 years in good health. V gene TRBV10-3 combines with J gene TRBJ1-1, with 7 bases lining up with TRBD1. The CDR3 region has the DNA TGTGCCATCAGTTCCTCAAAACAGGGGCACACTGAAGCTTTCTTT. It codes for CAISSSKQGHTEAFF.